Listed below are T cell receptor beta chains from one sample, sequenced in a study of T-cell memory formation after mild COVID-19. TCRdb itself ran the 5' RACE reads through MiXCR, one entry per CDR3 protein. Seen here are a few hundred thousand distinct CDR3 sequences, roughly 24% observed once, and the top ten hold 7% to 9.5%. The specimen sequenced was PBMCs or a T cell subset sorted from them (not recorded which). The receptors come from an adult woman who had mild COVID-19 (a few samples of this study predate the infection). Cell type and time point are not known. Each CDR3 is given with its conserved first and last residue. The D gene is left open where the match is weak. Only some rows state a clone size, as once, few, many or a class for expanded clones.

d_call: .; v_call: TRBV18; j_call: TRBJ2-5; clone_size: few; cdr3_nt: TGTGCCAGCTCACCCTTTGTGAACAGGGAACGAGAGACCCAGTACTTC; cdr3_aa: CASSPFVNRERETQYF
d_call: .; v_call: TRBV3-1; j_call: TRBJ2-5; clone_size: .; cdr3_nt: TGTGCCAGCAGCTCCCCGGGGGCCTGGTACTTC; cdr3_aa: CASSSPGAWYF
d_call: .; v_call: TRBV6-6; j_call: TRBJ2-7; clone_size: few; cdr3_nt: TGTGCCAGCAGTGCCCGTAGGGGTCTAGGCTCCTACGAGCAGTACTTC; cdr3_aa: CASSARRGLGSYEQYF
d_call: .; v_call: TRBV3-1; j_call: TRBJ1-1; clone_size: few; cdr3_nt: TGTGCCAGCAGCTCCACAAGGAACACTGAAGCTTTCTTT; cdr3_aa: CASSSTRNTEAFF
d_call: .; v_call: TRBV12-3/TRBV12-4; j_call: TRBJ2-7; clone_size: few; cdr3_nt: TGTGCCAGCAGTTTTCCAGGGAACGAGCAGTACTTC; cdr3_aa: CASSFPGNEQYF
d_call: .; v_call: TRBV12-3/TRBV12-4; j_call: TRBJ2-7; clone_size: .; cdr3_nt: TGTGCCAGCAGTTTAGCGGGACCGAAGCAGTACTTC; cdr3_aa: CASSLAGPKQYF
d_call: TRBD1; v_call: TRBV10-3; j_call: TRBJ2-5; clone_size: few; cdr3_nt: TGTGCCATCAGTGACCCCCGGGACAGGGGTCAAGAGACCCAGTACTTC; cdr3_aa: CAISDPRDRGQETQYF
d_call: .; v_call: TRBV2; j_call: TRBJ1-2; clone_size: few; cdr3_nt: TGTGCCAGCAGTAGCACTATTGAAGTTTCATATGGCTACACCTTC; cdr3_aa: CASSSTIEVSYGYTF
d_call: .; v_call: TRBV18; j_call: TRBJ2-2; clone_size: .; cdr3_nt: TGTGCCAGCTCACCTAAGACAGGGAACACCGGGGAGCTGTTTTTT; cdr3_aa: CASSPKTGNTGELFF
d_call: .; v_call: TRBV5-1; j_call: TRBJ2-3; clone_size: .; cdr3_nt: TGCGCCAGCAGCCCAACCGACACAGATACGCAGTATTTT; cdr3_aa: CASSPTDTDTQYF
d_call: TRBD1; v_call: TRBV12-3/TRBV12-4; j_call: TRBJ1-3; clone_size: .; cdr3_nt: TGTGCCAGCAGTTTAGGGATGGCGGGGACAGCTGGAAACACCATATATTTT; cdr3_aa: CASSLGMAGTAGNTIYF
d_call: TRBD1; v_call: TRBV4-1; j_call: TRBJ1-5; clone_size: few; cdr3_nt: TGCGCCAGCAGCCAGTATCCGGGACAGGCGAACCAGCCCCAGCATTTT; cdr3_aa: CASSQYPGQANQPQHF
d_call: TRBD2; v_call: TRBV20-1; j_call: TRBJ2-3; clone_size: few; cdr3_nt: TGCAGTCCGGGTAGGGGAGCGGGGGGAACAGATACGCAGTATTTT; cdr3_aa: CSPGRGAGGTDTQYF
d_call: TRBD2; v_call: TRBV7-9; j_call: TRBJ2-1; clone_size: few; cdr3_nt: TGTGCCAGCAGCTTAGTGCTAGCGGGGCTTGAGCAGTTCTTC; cdr3_aa: CASSLVLAGLEQFF
d_call: TRBD2; v_call: TRBV29-1; j_call: TRBJ2-2; clone_size: .; cdr3_nt: TGCAGCGTTGGACTAGCTAACACCGGGGAGCTGTTTTTT; cdr3_aa: CSVGLANTGELFF
d_call: TRBD1; v_call: TRBV15; j_call: TRBJ1-1; clone_size: .; cdr3_nt: TGTGCCACCAGCAGAGAGACAGGGGGGCACACTGAAGCTTTCTTT; cdr3_aa: CATSRETGGHTEAFF
d_call: TRBD1; v_call: TRBV6-1; j_call: TRBJ1-2; clone_size: .; cdr3_nt: TGTGCCAGCAGGAAAACAGGGGGGGATGGCTACACCTTC; cdr3_aa: CASRKTGGDGYTF
d_call: .; v_call: TRBV12-3/TRBV12-4; j_call: TRBJ2-3; clone_size: .; cdr3_nt: TGTGCCAGCACCCGGGTGGGACCTAGCACAGATACGCAGTATTTT; cdr3_aa: CASTRVGPSTDTQYF
d_call: .; v_call: TRBV5-1; j_call: TRBJ2-3; clone_size: .; cdr3_nt: TGCGCCAGCAGCTCCTTTGGCGAGCGAACAGATACGCAGTATTTT; cdr3_aa: CASSSFGERTDTQYF
d_call: .; v_call: TRBV5-1; j_call: TRBJ2-7; clone_size: .; cdr3_nt: TGCGCCAGCAGCTTGGGACAGGGAGGTGCCTACGAGCAGTACTTC; cdr3_aa: CASSLGQGGAYEQYF
d_call: TRBD2; v_call: TRBV7-8; j_call: TRBJ2-1; clone_size: few; cdr3_nt: TGTGCCAGCAGCTTAGGGCTAGCGGGAGTGGGCAATGAGCAGTTCTTC; cdr3_aa: CASSLGLAGVGNEQFF
d_call: TRBD2; v_call: TRBV7-9; j_call: TRBJ2-1; clone_size: .; cdr3_nt: TGTGCCAGCAGCTCCGGACTAGCGGGGACAGGGGAGCAGTTCTTC; cdr3_aa: CASSSGLAGTGEQFF
d_call: .; v_call: TRBV11-2; j_call: TRBJ1-4; clone_size: few; cdr3_nt: TGTGCCAGCAGCTTAGCAGAAGGCAGTGGAACTAATGAAAAACTGTTTTTT; cdr3_aa: CASSLAEGSGTNEKLFF
d_call: TRBD1; v_call: TRBV5-1; j_call: TRBJ2-7; clone_size: .; cdr3_nt: TGCGCCAGCACTCCGTCGACAGGGTCCCACGAGCAGTACTTC; cdr3_aa: CASTPSTGSHEQYF
d_call: TRBD2; v_call: TRBV20-1; j_call: TRBJ2-2; clone_size: .; cdr3_nt: TGCAGTGCCGTGCCACTAGCGGGGGGGCCGAGGACCGGGGAGCTGTTTTTT; cdr3_aa: CSAVPLAGGPRTGELFF
d_call: .; v_call: TRBV20-1; j_call: TRBJ2-1; clone_size: few; cdr3_nt: TGCAGTGCTAGTCCATACAATGAGCAGTTCTTC; cdr3_aa: CSASPYNEQFF
d_call: TRBD2; v_call: TRBV9; j_call: TRBJ2-7; clone_size: .; cdr3_nt: TGTGCCAGCAGCGTAGGGAGCGGGAGTCCCTACGAGCAGTACTTC; cdr3_aa: CASSVGSGSPYEQYF
d_call: TRBD1; v_call: TRBV24-1; j_call: TRBJ2-2; clone_size: .; cdr3_nt: TGTGCCACCAGTGATTGGGGACAGGCGAACACCGGGGAGCTGTTTTTT; cdr3_aa: CATSDWGQANTGELFF
d_call: .; v_call: TRBV10-2; j_call: TRBJ1-1; clone_size: few; cdr3_nt: TGCGCCAGCTGTGGAGGGTCCCTGAACACTGAAGCTTTCTTT; cdr3_aa: CASCGGSLNTEAFF
d_call: .; v_call: TRBV24-1; j_call: TRBJ2-3; clone_size: .; cdr3_nt: TGTGCCACCAGTGATTTCCCACCCGGGACTGGCACAGATACGCAGTATTTT; cdr3_aa: CATSDFPPGTGTDTQYF
d_call: .; v_call: TRBV4-1; j_call: TRBJ1-5; clone_size: .; cdr3_nt: TGCGCCAGCAGCCAAGATCTAACAGTGTGGCAGCCCCAGCATTTT; cdr3_aa: CASSQDLTVWQPQHF